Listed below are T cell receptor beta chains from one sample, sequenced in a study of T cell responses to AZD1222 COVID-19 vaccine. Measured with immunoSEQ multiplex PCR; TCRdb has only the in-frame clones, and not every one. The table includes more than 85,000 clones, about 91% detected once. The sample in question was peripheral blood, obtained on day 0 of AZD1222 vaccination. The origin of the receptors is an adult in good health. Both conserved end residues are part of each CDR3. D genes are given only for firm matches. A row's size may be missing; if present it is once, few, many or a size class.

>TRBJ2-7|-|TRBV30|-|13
TGTGCCTGGAGTGTGGCGGGACTCTACGAGCAGTACTTC
CAWSVAGLYEQYF
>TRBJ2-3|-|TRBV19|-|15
TGTGCCAGTAGTATGACAGGCTCCCCCCCAGATACGCAGTATTTT
CASSMTGSPPDTQYF
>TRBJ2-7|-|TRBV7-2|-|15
TGTGCCAGCAGCTTAGGGCGAAGCACAGTCTACGAGCAGTACTTC
CASSLGRSTVYEQYF
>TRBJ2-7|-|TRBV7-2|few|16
TGTGCCAGCAGCTTAGGGGCGGGGAGTCACTCCTACGAGCAGTACTTC
CASSLGAGSHSYEQYF
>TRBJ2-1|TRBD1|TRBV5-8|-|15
TGTGCCAGCAGCCCCCAGGGGGCCTCCTACAATGAGCAGTTCTTC
CASSPQGASYNEQFF
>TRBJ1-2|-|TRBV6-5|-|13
TGTGCCAGCAGACCGACAGCTAACTATGGCTACACCTTC
CASRPTANYGYTF
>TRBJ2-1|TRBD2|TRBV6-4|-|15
TGTGCCAGCAGCCAGGGACTAGCGGGTAGCAATGAGCAGTTCTTC
CASSQGLAGSNEQFF
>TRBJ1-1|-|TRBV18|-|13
TGTGCCAGCTCACCATCGGAGAACACTGAAGCTTTCTTT
CASSPSENTEAFF
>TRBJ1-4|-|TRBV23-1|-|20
TGCGCCAGCAGTCCGAGCCCGCTGGACAGCGAACAGGAAACTAATGAAAAACTGTTTTTT
CASSPSPLDSEQETNEKLFF
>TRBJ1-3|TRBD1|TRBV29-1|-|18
TGCAGCGCCGTCCTTACAGGGGGCGTGGGACTCTCTGGAAACACCATATATTTT
CSAVLTGGVGLSGNTIYF
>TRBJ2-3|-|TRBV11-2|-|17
TGTGCCAGCAGCTTAGATGCGCGGGCGCTACGCACAGATACGCAGTATTTT
CASSLDARALRTDTQYF
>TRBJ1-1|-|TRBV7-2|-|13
TGTGCCAGCAGCCGCTCGGGTGACACTGAAGCTTTCTTT
CASSRSGDTEAFF
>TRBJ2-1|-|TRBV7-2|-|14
TGTGCCAGCAGCTTAGTAGGGGACTACAATGAGCAGTTCTTC
CASSLVGDYNEQFF
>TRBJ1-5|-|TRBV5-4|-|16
TGTGCCAGCATCCTCGGGAGGGGGAATAGCAATCAGCCCCAGCATTTT
CASILGRGNSNQPQHF
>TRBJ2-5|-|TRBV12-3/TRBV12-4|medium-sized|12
TGTGCCAGCTCCACGCAGGGGGGCTCCCAGTACTTC
CASSTQGGSQYF
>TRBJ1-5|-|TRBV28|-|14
TGTGCCAGCTTAGCAGGTGATAGCAATCAGCCCCAGCATTTT
CASLAGDSNQPQHF
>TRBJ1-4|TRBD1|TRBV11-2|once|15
TGTGCCAGCAGCTTAAATGCAGGGGGTAATGAAAAACTGTTTTTT
CASSLNAGGNEKLFF
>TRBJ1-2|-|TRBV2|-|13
TGTGCCAGCTCCAAAGTCCCTGGGGGTGGCTACACCTTC
CASSKVPGGGYTF
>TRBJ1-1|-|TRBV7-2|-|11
TGTGCCAGCACCCTGGGCACTGAAGCTTTCTTT
CASTLGTEAFF
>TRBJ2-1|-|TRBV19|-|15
TGTGCCAGTAGTATAGGGAGCGTCTCCTACAATGAGCAGTTCTTC
CASSIGSVSYNEQFF
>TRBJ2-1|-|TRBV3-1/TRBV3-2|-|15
TGTGCCAGCAGCCAAGACCTTAGCTCCTACAATGAGCAGTTCTTC
CASSQDLSSYNEQFF
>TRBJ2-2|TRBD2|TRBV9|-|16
TGTGCCAGCAGCGTAGGCGGGAGGGCCACCACCGGGGAGCTGTTTTTT
CASSVGGRATTGELFF
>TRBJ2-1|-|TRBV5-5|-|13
TGTGCCAGCAGCTTGGCTAGCAGGGTTGAGCAGTTCTTC
CASSLASRVEQFF
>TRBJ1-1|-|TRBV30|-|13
TGTGCCTGGAGTCGACAGATGAACACTGAAGCTTTCTTT
CAWSRQMNTEAFF
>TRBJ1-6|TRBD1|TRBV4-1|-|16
TGCGCCAGCAGCCCAACGGACAGGGCTTATAATTCACCCCTCCACTTT
CASSPTDRAYNSPLHF
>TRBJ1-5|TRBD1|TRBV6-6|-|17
TGTGCCAGCAGTCTCCCCCCCGGGACAGTTCCCTCGGGGCCCCAGCATTTT
CASSLPPGTVPSGPQHF
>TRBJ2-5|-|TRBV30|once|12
TGTGCCTGGAACCAGGGGGGAGAGACCCAGTACTTC
CAWNQGGETQYF
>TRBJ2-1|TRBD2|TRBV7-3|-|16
TGTGCCAGCAGCCCCTCCTTGGGGGGGAGCCACAATGAGCAGTTCTTC
CASSPSLGGSHNEQFF
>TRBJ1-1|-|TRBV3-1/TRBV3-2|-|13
TGTGCCAGCAGCCATCGTATGAACACTGAAGCTTTCTTT
CASSHRMNTEAFF
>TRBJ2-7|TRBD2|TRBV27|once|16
TGTGCCAGCAGTCTCCTCCGGGGGAGCGGGAGTTGGGAGCAGTACTTC
CASSLLRGSGSWEQYF
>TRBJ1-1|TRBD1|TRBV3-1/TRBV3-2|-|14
TGTGCCAGCAGCTCCTGGGACAGGGGCGCTGAAGCTTTCTTT
CASSSWDRGAEAFF
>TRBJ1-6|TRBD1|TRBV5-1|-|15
TGCGCCAGCAGCTTATCCGGGACAGGGAGTTCACCCCTCCACTTT
CASSLSGTGSSPLHF
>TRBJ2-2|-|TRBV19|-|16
TGTGCCAGTAGTTCCCCAGCGTCCCTTTTCACCGGGGAGCTGTTTTTT
CASSSPASLFTGELFF
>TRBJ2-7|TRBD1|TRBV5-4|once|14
TGTGCCAGCAGATCCGCAGGGGGACCCTACGAGCAGTACTTC
CASRSAGGPYEQYF
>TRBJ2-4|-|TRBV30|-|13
TGTGCCCTTAGGACTGGCGCCAAAAACATTCAGTACTTC
CALRTGAKNIQYF
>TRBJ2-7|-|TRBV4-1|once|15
TGCGCCAGCAGCCAAGGAGCGGAGGGTTTTTACGAGCAGTACTTC
CASSQGAEGFYEQYF
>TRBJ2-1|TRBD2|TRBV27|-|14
TGTGCCAGCACCGTTGACGGGAGGACGAATGAGCAGTTCTTC
CASTVDGRTNEQFF
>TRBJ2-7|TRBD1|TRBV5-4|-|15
TGTGCCAGCAGCTCCGCCGGGACAGGGGGCTACGAGCAGTACTTC
CASSSAGTGGYEQYF
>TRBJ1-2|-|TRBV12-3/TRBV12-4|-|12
TGTGCCAGCAGTTACCGGGCCTATGGCTACACCTTC
CASSYRAYGYTF
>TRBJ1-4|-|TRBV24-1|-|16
TGTGCCACCAGTGATTTGCCCCGTGTGGAGACTGAAAAACTGTTTTTT
CATSDLPRVETEKLFF
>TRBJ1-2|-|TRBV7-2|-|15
TGTGCCAGCAGCGCATTGCCACAGGTTAACTATGGCTACACCTTC
CASSALPQVNYGYTF
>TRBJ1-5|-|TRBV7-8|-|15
TGTGCCAGCAGCTTAGTAGGGATCAGCAATCAGCCCCAGCATTTT
CASSLVGISNQPQHF
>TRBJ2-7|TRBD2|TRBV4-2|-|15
TGTGCCAGCAGCCAAGGATCTAGCGGTCCCTACGAGCAGTACTTC
CASSQGSSGPYEQYF